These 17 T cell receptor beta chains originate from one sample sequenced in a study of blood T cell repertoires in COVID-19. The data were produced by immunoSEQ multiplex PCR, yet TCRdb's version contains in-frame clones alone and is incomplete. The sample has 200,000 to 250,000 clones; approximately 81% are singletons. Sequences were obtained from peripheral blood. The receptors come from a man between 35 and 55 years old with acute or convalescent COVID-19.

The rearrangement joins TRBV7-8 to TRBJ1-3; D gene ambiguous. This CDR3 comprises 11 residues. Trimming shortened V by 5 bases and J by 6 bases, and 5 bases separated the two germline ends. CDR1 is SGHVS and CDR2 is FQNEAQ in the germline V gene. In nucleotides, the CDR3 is TGTGCCAGCAGCCCCCAAAACACCATATATTTT. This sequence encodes CASSPQNTIYF.

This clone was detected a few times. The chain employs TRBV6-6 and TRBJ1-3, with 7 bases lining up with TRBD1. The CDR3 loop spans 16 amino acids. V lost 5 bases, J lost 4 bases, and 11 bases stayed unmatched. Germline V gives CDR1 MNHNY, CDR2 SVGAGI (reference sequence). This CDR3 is CASSPTGPSGGNTIYF. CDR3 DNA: TGTGCCAGCAGTCCGACAGGGCCATCGGGAGGAAACACCATATATTTT.

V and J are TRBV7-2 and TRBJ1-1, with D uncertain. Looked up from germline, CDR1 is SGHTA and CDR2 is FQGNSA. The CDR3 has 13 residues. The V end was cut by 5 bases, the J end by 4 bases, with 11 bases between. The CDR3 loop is CASSLSWATEAFF. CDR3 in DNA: TGTGCCAGCAGCCTGTCGTGGGCCACTGAAGCTTTCTTT.

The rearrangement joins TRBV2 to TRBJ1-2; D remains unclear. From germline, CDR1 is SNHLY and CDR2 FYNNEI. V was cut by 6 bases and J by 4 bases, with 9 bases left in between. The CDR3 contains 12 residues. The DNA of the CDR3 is TGTGCCAGCAGATCCCTGTCCTATGGCTACACCTTC. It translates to CASRSLSYGYTF.

CDR3 protein: CASRIQFTSTEAFF. The CDR3 DNA reads as TGTGCCAGCAGAATACAGTTCACGAGCACTGAAGCTTTCTTT. The chain couples TRBV5-8 to TRBJ1-1; D is unresolved. Trimming took off 5 bases at V and 4 bases at J, with 15 bases between the two ends. Germline loops: CDR1 SGHTS, CDR2 YDEGEE. The CDR3 has 14 residues.

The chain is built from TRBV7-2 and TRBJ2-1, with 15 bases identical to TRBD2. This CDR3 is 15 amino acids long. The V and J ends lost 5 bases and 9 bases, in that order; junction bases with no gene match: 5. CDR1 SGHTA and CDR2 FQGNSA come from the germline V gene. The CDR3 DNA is TGTGCCAGCAGCCCGGGACTAGCGGGGGGTGGTGAGCAGTTCTTC. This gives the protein CASSPGLAGGGEQFF.

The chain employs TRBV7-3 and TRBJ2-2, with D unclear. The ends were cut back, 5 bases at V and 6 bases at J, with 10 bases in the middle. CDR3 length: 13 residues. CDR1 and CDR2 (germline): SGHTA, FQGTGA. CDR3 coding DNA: TGTGCCAGCAGCAACGCCCAGGCCGGGGAGCTGTTTTTT. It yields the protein CASSNAQAGELFF. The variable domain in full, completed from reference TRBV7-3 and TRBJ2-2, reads GAGVSQTPSNKVTEKGKYVELRCDPISGHTALYWYRQSLGQGPEFLIYFQGTGAADDSGLPNDRFFAVRPEGSVSTLKIQRTERGDSAVYLCASSNAQAGELFFGEGSRLTVL.

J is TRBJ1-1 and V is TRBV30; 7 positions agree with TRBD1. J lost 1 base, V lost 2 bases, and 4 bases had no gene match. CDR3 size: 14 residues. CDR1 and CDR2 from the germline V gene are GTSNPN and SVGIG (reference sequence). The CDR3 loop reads CAWSLTGKNTEAFF. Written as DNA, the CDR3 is TGTGCCTGGAGTTTGACAGGGAAGAACACTGAAGCTTTCTTT.

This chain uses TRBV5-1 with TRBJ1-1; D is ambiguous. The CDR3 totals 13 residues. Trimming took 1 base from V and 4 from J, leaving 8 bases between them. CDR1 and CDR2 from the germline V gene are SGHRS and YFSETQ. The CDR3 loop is CASSLKQSTEAFF. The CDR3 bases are TGCGCCAGCAGCTTGAAACAGAGCACTGAAGCTTTCTTT.

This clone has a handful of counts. CDR3 amino acids: CASSLNQGAGGYTF. The CDR3 DNA is TGTGCCAGCAGCCTGAACCAGGGGGCCGGTGGCTACACCTTC. The V and J genes are TRBV7-8 and TRBJ1-2, with 8 bases that match TRBD1. CDR1 is SGHVS, CDR2 FQNEAQ, per germline. The CDR3 loop spans 14 amino acids. V shed 5 bases and J 7 bases; nucleotides not matched to a gene: 9.

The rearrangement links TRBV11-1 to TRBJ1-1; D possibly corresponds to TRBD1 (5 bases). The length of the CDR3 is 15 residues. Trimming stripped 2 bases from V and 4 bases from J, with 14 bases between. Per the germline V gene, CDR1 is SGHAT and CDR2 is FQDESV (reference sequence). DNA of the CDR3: TGTGCCAGCAGCTTATCCGGACAAAAAGGCACTGAAGCTTTCTTT. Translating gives CASSLSGQKGTEAFF.

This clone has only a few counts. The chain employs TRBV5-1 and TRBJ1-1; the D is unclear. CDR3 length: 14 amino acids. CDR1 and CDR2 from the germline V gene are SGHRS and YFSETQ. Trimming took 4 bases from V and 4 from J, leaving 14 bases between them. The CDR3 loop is CASSEVNSGTEAFF. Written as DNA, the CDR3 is TGCGCCAGCAGCGAGGTAAATTCGGGCACTGAAGCTTTCTTT.

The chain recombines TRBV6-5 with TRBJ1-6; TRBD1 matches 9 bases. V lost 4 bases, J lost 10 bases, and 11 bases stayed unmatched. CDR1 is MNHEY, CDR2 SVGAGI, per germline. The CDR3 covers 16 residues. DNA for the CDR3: TGTGCCAGCAGTTCCACAGGGGGCGGTAGTGGCTCACCCCTCCACTTT. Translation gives CASSSTGGGSGSPLHF.

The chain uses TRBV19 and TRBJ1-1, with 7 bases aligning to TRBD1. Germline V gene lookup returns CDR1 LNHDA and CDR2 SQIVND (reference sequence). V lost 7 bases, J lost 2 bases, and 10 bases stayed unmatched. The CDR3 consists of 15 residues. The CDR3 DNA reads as TGTGCCAGTAAACCGGGACAGAGTGTAAACACTGAAGCTTTCTTT. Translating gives CASKPGQSVNTEAFF.

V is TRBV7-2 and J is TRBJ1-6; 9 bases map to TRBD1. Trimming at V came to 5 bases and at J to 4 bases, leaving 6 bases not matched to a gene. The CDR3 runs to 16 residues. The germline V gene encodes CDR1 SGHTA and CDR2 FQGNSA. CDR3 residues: CASSNPTGGYNSPLHF. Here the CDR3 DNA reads TGTGCCAGCAGCAATCCGACAGGGGGTTATAATTCACCCCTCCACTTT.

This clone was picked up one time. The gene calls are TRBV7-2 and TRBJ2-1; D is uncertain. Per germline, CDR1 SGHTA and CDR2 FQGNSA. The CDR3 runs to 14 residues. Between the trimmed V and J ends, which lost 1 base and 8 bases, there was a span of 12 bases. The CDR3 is CASSLDNKRDEQFF. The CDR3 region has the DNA TGTGCCAGCAGCTTAGATAATAAGCGCGATGAGCAGTTCTTC.

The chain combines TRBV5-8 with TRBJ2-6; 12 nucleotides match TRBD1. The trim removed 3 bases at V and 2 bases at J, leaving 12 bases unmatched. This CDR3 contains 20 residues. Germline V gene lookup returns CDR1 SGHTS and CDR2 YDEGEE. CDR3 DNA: TGTGCCAGCAGCTCAACCCCGGGACAGGGGGCGCCAACTGGGGCCAACGTCCTGACTTTC. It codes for CASSSTPGQGAPTGANVLTF.